The 8 T cell receptor beta chains below come from one sample, sequenced in a study of shared clonotypes between healthy human individuals. TCRdb's copy holds only in-frame clones and misses some; the assay was immunoSEQ multiplex PCR. The table has around 510,000 clones, roughly 95% seen once. Sequencing was carried out using naive CD4+ T cells sorted from blood. Subset given: CD45RA+ positively selected. The receptors here all came from a woman younger than 45 in good health.

The CDR3 spells CASGRGQGVQETQYF. The DNA of the CDR3 is TGTGCCAGCGGGCGAGGACAGGGGGTCCAAGAGACCCAGTACTTC. The chain has TRBV2 and TRBJ2-5; 10 nucleotides match TRBD1. The germline V gene has CDR1 SNHLY and CDR2 FYNNEI. V shed 8 bases and J 1 base; nucleotides not matched to a gene: 7. CDR3 size: 15 residues.

The chain is built from TRBV6-1 and TRBJ1-5, with D possibly being TRBD1 (5 bases). Germline V gives CDR1 MNHNS, CDR2 SASEGT. Between the trimmed V and J ends, which lost 8 bases and 6 bases, there was a span of 20 bases. The CDR3 runs to 15 residues. CDR3 DNA: TGTGCCAGCTTTGATGGGGCCTGGGGGATTCAGCCCCAGCATTTT. The encoded protein is CASFDGAWGIQPQHF.

The chain uses TRBV5-1 and TRBJ1-1; 7 nucleotides line up with TRBD1. The V gene end was trimmed by 3 bases and the J gene end by 3 bases; junction bases not matched to a gene: 5. This CDR3 has 14 amino acids. Germline values: CDR1 SGHRS, CDR2 YFSETQ. CDR3 region: CASSSDREDTEAFF. The CDR3 DNA is TGCGCCAGCAGCTCCGACAGGGAGGACACTGAAGCTTTCTTT.

V and J are TRBV4-1 and TRBJ2-7; D might be TRBD1 (6 bases). The length of the CDR3 is 15 residues. V shed 1 base and J shed 6 bases, with 16 bases lying between them. Germline CDR1 is MGHRA and CDR2 is YSYEKL. The CDR3 is CASSQASQGALEQYF. The CDR3 region has the DNA TGCGCCAGCAGCCAAGCTTCACAGGGTGCCCTCGAGCAGTACTTC.

V usage is TRBV13 and J usage is TRBJ2-6, with 8 bases fitting TRBD1. This CDR3 region has 17 residues. Unmatched junction bases numbered 7, after V lost 3 bases and J lost 3 bases. The germline V gene has CDR1 PRHDT and CDR2 FYEKMQ (reference sequence). The CDR3 DNA reads as TGTGCCAGCAGCTTCTGGACAGGGAGGAGTGGGGCCAACGTCCTGACTTTC. The encoded protein is CASSFWTGRSGANVLTF. The variable domain in full, completed from reference TRBV13 and TRBJ2-6, reads AAGVIQSPRHLIKEKRETATLKCYPIPRHDTVYWYQQGPGQDPQFLISFYEKMQSDKGSIPDRFSAQQFSDYHSELNMSSLELGDSALYFCASSFWTGRSGANVLTFGAGSRLTVL.

Written as DNA, the CDR3 is TGTGCCAGCGGAGGCGGCAGAAACATTCAGTACTTC. Amino acid sequence: CASGGGRNIQYF. This chain joins TRBV9 and TRBJ2-4; a weak D match, TRBD2 (5 bases). Trimming left V 7 bases short and J 6 bases short, with 11 bases between. The CDR3 has 12 amino acids. Germline values: CDR1 SGDLS, CDR2 YYNGEE.

V and J are TRBV30 and TRBJ2-7; a possible D gene is TRBD2 (6 bases). V was shortened by 3 bases and J by 4 bases, with 19 bases between the two germline ends. The CDR3 contains 15 residues. Germline values: CDR1 GTSNPN, CDR2 SVGIG (reference sequence). The DNA of the CDR3 is TGTGCCTGGAGGGACCGGAGGGGTAACAGATACGAGCAGTACTTC. Protein: CAWRDRRGNRYEQYF.

The chain combines TRBV6-5 with TRBJ1-1, with 7 bases aligning to TRBD1. The CDR3 contains 15 residues. After removal of 7 bases from V and 1 base from J, the junction contained 9 bases not matched to a gene. Germline CDR1 and CDR2: MNHEY and SVGAGI. The CDR3 is CASNPYRGRNTEAFF. As DNA, the CDR3 is TGTGCCAGCAACCCTTACAGGGGAAGGAACACTGAAGCTTTCTTT.